Following are 14 T cell receptor beta chains from one sample sequenced in a study of blood T cell repertoires in COVID-19. TCRdb's table, derived via immunoSEQ multiplex PCR, lists solely in-frame clones and lacks some. The sample lists 180,000 or so clones, under 85% occurring once. The specimen was peripheral blood. The source of these receptors is a woman aged 80 or over with acute or convalescent COVID-19.

This chain joins TRBV9 and TRBJ2-4; 9 nucleotides align to TRBD1. J was trimmed by 6 bases and V by 3 bases; bases with no gene match: 7. Germline V lookup: CDR1 SGDLS, CDR2 YYNGEE. The CDR3 length is 15 residues. The CDR3 coding sequence is TGTGCCAGCAGCGCCAGGACAGGGGAAGGAAACATTCAGTACTTC. Protein sequence: CASSARTGEGNIQYF.

The chain has TRBV19 and TRBJ1-1; D remains unclear. V lost 5 bases, J lost 3 bases, and 10 bases lay in between. CDR3 length equals 13 residues. The germline V gene has CDR1 LNHDA and CDR2 SQIVND (reference sequence). The CDR3 nucleotides read TGTGCCAGTAGTCCCCTAGGTGACACTGAAGCTTTCTTT. Amino acids: CASSPLGDTEAFF.

The J gene is TRBJ2-5, the V gene TRBV7-2, with D maybe TRBD2 (5 bases). This CDR3 is built from 13 residues. The germline CDR1 and CDR2 sequences are SGHTA and FQGNSA. V was clipped by 4 bases and J by 3 bases, with 9 bases between them. CDR3 DNA: TGTGCCAGCAGCTACGGGATGAAAGAGACCCAGTACTTC. This translates into CASSYGMKETQYF.

This chain connects TRBV10-3 to TRBJ2-7; D gene unclear. The CDR3 runs to 13 residues. V lost 6 bases, J lost 2 bases, and 11 bases lay in between. CDR1 and CDR2 from the germline V gene are ENHRY and SYGVKD. CDR3 sequence (DNA): TGTGCCATCAGGCCCGACAAAGCCTACGAGCAGTACTTC. It codes for CAIRPDKAYEQYF.

The chain combines TRBV27 with TRBJ2-7; possibly TRBD2 for D (5 bases). CDR3 length: 13 residues. The V gene lost 6 bases and the J gene lost 3 bases, with 12 bases spanning the gap. Germline values: CDR1 MNHEY, CDR2 SMNVEV (reference sequence). CDR3 in amino acids: CASRRDTFYEQYF. The CDR3 coding sequence is TGTGCCAGCAGACGGGATACCTTCTACGAGCAGTACTTC.

This clone was counted only a few times. The rearrangement links TRBV18 to TRBJ2-5; D is undetermined. Trimming pared 1 base from V and 4 bases from J, leaving 10 bases between. CDR1 KGHSH and CDR2 LQKENI come from the germline V gene. The CDR3 covers 14 residues. The CDR3 region is CASSPQARRETQYF. CDR3 sequence (DNA): TGTGCCAGCTCACCACAGGCTAGGCGAGAGACCCAGTACTTC.

The chain links TRBV7-9 to TRBJ1-1; unclear D gene. Trimming stripped 5 bases from V and 6 bases from J, with 10 bases between. CDR1 SEHNR and CDR2 FQNEAQ come from the germline V gene (reference sequence). This CDR3 contains 12 residues. The CDR3 nucleotides read TGTGCCAGCAGCCCCGGGAGGTCTGAAGCTTTCTTT. Its protein is CASSPGRSEAFF.

The chain links TRBV10-2 to TRBJ1-2; D is unresolved. CDR3 length equals 13 residues. Germline lookup yields CDR1 WSHSY and CDR2 SAAADI. V shed 2 bases and J shed 3 bases, with 7 bases lying between them. CDR3: CASSEPSHYGYTF. CDR3 bases: TGCGCCAGCAGTGAGCCCTCCCACTATGGCTACACCTTC.

The rearrangement uses TRBV5-1 and TRBJ1-1; 9 bases map to TRBD1. Trimming removed 4 bases from V and 4 bases from J; junction bases left unmatched: 5. The CDR3 sequence is 14 residues long. CDR1 is SGHRS, CDR2 YFSETQ, per germline. The CDR3 DNA sequence: TGCGCCAGCAGCCGACAGGGGGAGGGCACTGAAGCTTTCTTT. As protein: CASSRQGEGTEAFF.

This clone was seen once. CDR3 bases: TGCGCCAGCAGCTTGGAAGGGGGGGATAGCAATCAGCCCCAGCATTTT. The encoded protein is CASSLEGGDSNQPQHF. The rearrangement links TRBV5-1 to TRBJ1-5, with D possibly matching TRBD1 (6 bases). The CDR3 runs to 16 residues. Trimming left V 0 bases short and J 0 bases short, with 10 bases between. Germline assignment: CDR1 SGHRS and CDR2 YFSETQ. Looking up the rest from reference TRBV5-1 and TRBJ1-5 gives the full variable domain: KAGVTQTPRYLIKTRGQQVTLSCSPISGHRSVSWYQQTPGQGLQFLFEYFSETQRNKGNFPGRFSGRQFSNSRSEMNVSTLELGDSALYLCASSLEGGDSNQPQHFGDGTRLSIL.

The rearrangement uses TRBV11-2 and TRBJ2-1; 10 bases are shared with TRBD2. The J segment lost 9 bases and the V segment lost 3 bases, leaving 8 bases of the junction unmatched. The CDR3 is made up of 15 amino acids. Germline CDR1 reads SGHAT; CDR2 reads FQNNGV. CDR3 sequence reads: CASSFPGLATLEQFF. Written as DNA, the CDR3 is TGTGCCAGCAGCTTTCCGGGACTAGCGACTCTTGAGCAGTTCTTC.

V is TRBV5-1 and J is TRBJ1-2; D is ambiguous. Germline CDR1 is SGHRS and CDR2 is YFSETQ. The length of the CDR3 is 12 residues. V dropped 5 bases and J dropped 10 bases, with 15 bases sitting between them. CDR3 DNA: TGCGCCAGCAGGAGGGATTGGGATATCTACACCTTC. Protein product: CASRRDWDIYTF.

This clone was counted only a few times. This chain connects TRBV29-1 to TRBJ2-7; unclear D gene. V dropped 8 bases and J dropped 5 bases, with 13 bases sitting between them. This CDR3 region has 11 residues. Germline CDR1 reads SQVTM; CDR2 reads ANQGSEA. CDR3 region: CSTQRGHEQYF. DNA for the CDR3: TGCAGCACCCAAAGAGGCCACGAGCAGTACTTC.

This clone appeared a single time. This chain joins TRBV6-5 and TRBJ2-3; 7 nucleotides match TRBD1. Germline V gene data show CDR1 as MNHEY and CDR2 as SVGAGI. The CDR3 runs to 14 residues. The trim removed 7 bases at V and 3 bases at J, leaving 7 bases unmatched. The CDR3 coding sequence is TGTGCCAGCAAATCCGGGACAGAGACAGATACGCAGTATTTT. Translation: CASKSGTETDTQYF.